Each of the 11 T cell receptor beta chains below was sequenced from the same sample in a study of blood T cell repertoires in COVID-19. Profiling relied on immunoSEQ multiplex PCR, and the TCRdb table lists in-frame clones only, not all of them. Counted here are a few hundred thousand clones, 70% to 90% occurring once; the ten biggest clones make up 3%. The sequenced material came from peripheral blood. The receptors were sampled from a man aged 55 to 70 with acute or convalescent COVID-19.

This clone was detected once. The J gene is TRBJ2-4, the V gene TRBV23-1, with D perhaps TRBD1 (6 bases). TRBV23-1 belongs to the ORF category, with a function that is uncertain. V was clipped by 3 bases and J by 5 bases, with 14 bases between them. The CDR3 has 15 amino acids. The CDR3 reads CASSQDRDIENIQYF. For the CDR3, the DNA is TGCGCCAGCAGTCAGGACCGGGACATAGAAAACATTCAGTACTTC.

J is TRBJ2-3 and V is TRBV5-4; D unclear. Trimming removed 3 bases at V and 0 bases at J, with 11 bases between. CDR1 SGHNT and CDR2 YYREEE come from the germline V gene (reference sequence). This CDR3 is built from 15 residues. The CDR3 is CASSSARLSTDTQYF. CDR3 nucleotide sequence: TGTGCCAGCAGCTCCGCCAGGTTGAGCACAGATACGCAGTATTTT.

V gene TRBV14 combines with J gene TRBJ2-5, with a weak D call TRBD1 (6 bases). V lost 4 bases and J 5 bases, leaving 17 bases between the germline ends. The CDR3 sequence is 15 residues long. CDR1 and CDR2 from the germline V gene are SGHDN and FVKESK. The CDR3 region has the DNA TGTGCCAGCAGCCCCCCCAGGGGCTTTACGGAGACCCAGTACTTC. Its translation is CASSPPRGFTETQYF.

J is TRBJ1-5 and V is TRBV7-3, with D uncertain. CDR1 is SGHTA, CDR2 FQGTGA, per germline. The CDR3 is 12 amino acids. The V end lost 2 bases, the J end lost 7 bases, and 6 bases lay between the germline ends. CDR3 loop: CASSLEGQPQHF. The CDR3 region has the DNA TGTGCCAGCAGCTTAGAGGGACAGCCCCAGCATTTT.

V usage is TRBV6-1 and J usage is TRBJ2-7, with TRBD2 matching 7 bases. CDR3 size: 15 residues. V shed 1 base, J shed 3 bases, and the junction held 6 bases outside the gene matches. CDR1 and CDR2 from the germline V gene are MNHNS and SASEGT. CDR3 protein: CASSEVTSRDYEQYF. DNA of the CDR3: TGTGCCAGCAGTGAAGTGACTAGCAGGGACTACGAGCAGTACTTC.

This sequence joins TRBV3-1 (or the pseudogene TRBV3-2) and TRBJ1-2; D is undetermined. CDR1 and CDR2 (germline): LGHDT, YNNKEL (reference sequence). Trimming cost V 2 bases and J 5 bases, with 18 bases left between them. The CDR3 loop spans 16 amino acids. The CDR3 DNA follows: TGTGCCAGCAGCCAATCCTATTTCAGGCCTGATTATGGCTACACCTTC. It encodes CASSQSYFRPDYGYTF.

The chain has TRBV15 and TRBJ1-2; D call uncertain. V lost 4 bases, J lost 0 bases, and 9 bases lay in between. CDR1 and CDR2 (germline): LNHNV, YYDKDF (reference sequence). The CDR3 sequence is 14 residues long. In DNA form, the CDR3 reads TGTGCCACCAGCATGGTGGGAGCTAACTATGGCTACACCTTC. This encodes CATSMVGANYGYTF.

The chain uses TRBV6-6 and TRBJ2-1; TRBD2 agrees at 10 bases. V lost 4 bases, J lost 1 base, and 4 bases stayed unmatched. Germline CDR1 MNHNY, CDR2 SVGAGI (reference sequence). CDR3 length equals 16 residues. In DNA, the CDR3 is TGTGCCAGCAGTTCCCTACTAGCGGGGTCCTACAATGAGCAGTTCTTC. This codes for CASSSLLAGSYNEQFF.

To note about this clone: At the DNA level, this CDR3 is encoded by other sequences in the same sample as well. The rearrangement joins TRBV6-6 to TRBJ1-5; no clear D gene. Deletions cut 2 bases from V and 1 base from J, with 9 bases between. The CDR3 is 15 residues long. The germline CDR1 and CDR2 sequences are MNHNY and SVGAGI (reference sequence). The CDR3 nucleotides are TGTGCCAGCAGTTACGGGCGGGGAAGCAATCAGCCCCAGCATTTT. This translates into CASSYGRGSNQPQHF.

The chain employs TRBV6-5 and TRBJ2-3; D ambiguous. Germline CDR1 reads MNHEY; CDR2 reads SVGAGI. V was pared by 0 bases and J by 0 bases, with 4 bases between. The CDR3 has 14 residues. The CDR3 region has the DNA TGTGCCAGCAGTTACTCGACTAGCACAGATACGCAGTATTTT. It translates to CASSYSTSTDTQYF.

This rearrangement joins TRBV4-3 to TRBJ2-3, with TRBD2 identical over 13 bases. Per germline, CDR1 LGHNA and CDR2 YSLEER. The trim removed 0 bases at V and 5 bases at J, leaving 11 bases unmatched. The CDR3 consists of 19 residues. For the CDR3, the DNA is TGCGCCAGCAGCCAAGATCGGGAAGGACTAGCGGGGGAGGGAGATACGCAGTATTTT. This translates into CASSQDREGLAGEGDTQYF.